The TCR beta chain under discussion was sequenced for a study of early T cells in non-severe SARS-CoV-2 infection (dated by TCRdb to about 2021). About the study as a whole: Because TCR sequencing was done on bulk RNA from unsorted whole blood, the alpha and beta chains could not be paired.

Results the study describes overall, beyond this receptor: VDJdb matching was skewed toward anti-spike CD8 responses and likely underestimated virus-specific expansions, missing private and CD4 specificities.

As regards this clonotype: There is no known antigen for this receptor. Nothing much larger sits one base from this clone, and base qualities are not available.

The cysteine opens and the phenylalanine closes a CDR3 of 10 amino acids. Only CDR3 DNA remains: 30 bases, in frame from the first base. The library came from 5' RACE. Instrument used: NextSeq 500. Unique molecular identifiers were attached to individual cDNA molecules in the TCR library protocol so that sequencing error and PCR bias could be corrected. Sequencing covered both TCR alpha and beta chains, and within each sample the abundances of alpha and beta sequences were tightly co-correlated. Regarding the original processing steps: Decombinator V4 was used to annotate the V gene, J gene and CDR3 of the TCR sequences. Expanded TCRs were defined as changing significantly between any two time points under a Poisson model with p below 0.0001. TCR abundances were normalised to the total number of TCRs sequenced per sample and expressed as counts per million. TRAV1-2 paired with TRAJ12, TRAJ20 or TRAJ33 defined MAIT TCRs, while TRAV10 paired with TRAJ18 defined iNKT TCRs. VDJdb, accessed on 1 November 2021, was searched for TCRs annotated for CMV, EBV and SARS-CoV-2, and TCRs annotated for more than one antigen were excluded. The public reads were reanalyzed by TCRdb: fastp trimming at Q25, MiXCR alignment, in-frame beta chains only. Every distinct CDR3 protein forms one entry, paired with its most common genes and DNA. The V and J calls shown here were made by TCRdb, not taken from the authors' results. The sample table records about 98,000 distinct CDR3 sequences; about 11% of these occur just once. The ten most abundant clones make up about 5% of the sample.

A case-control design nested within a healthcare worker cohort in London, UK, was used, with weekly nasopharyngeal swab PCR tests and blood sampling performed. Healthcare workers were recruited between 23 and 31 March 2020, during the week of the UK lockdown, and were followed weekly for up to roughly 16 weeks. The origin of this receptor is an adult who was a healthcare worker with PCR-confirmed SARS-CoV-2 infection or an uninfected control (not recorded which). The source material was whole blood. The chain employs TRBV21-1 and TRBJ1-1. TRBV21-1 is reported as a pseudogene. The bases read TGTGCCAGCAGCCCCCGCAGAGCTTTCTTT. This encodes CASSPRRAFF.